These T cell receptor beta chains were read from a single sample in a study of early T cells in non-severe SARS-CoV-2 infection. MiXCR was run by TCRdb on the 5' RACE reads, yielding one entry per CDR3 protein. The table records tens of thousands of distinct CDR3 sequences, about a tenth of them present only once. The sample taken for sequencing was whole blood. These receptor sequences come from an adult who was a healthcare worker with PCR-confirmed SARS-CoV-2 infection or an uninfected control (not recorded which). CDR3s include the opening cysteine and the closing phenylalanine or tryptophan. D genes are given only for firm matches. A clone size is listed for some rows: how often the clone was seen (once, few, many), or a class if it is expanded.

D	size	V	J	CDR3	DNA
TRBD1	many	TRBV12-3/TRBV12-4	TRBJ2-4	CASSSDRADIQYF	TGTGCCAGCAGTTCCGACAGGGCGGACATTCAGTACTTC
-	many	TRBV5-1	TRBJ2-6	CASSLPNSGANVLTF	TGCGCCAGCAGCTTGCCGAACTCTGGGGCCAACGTCCTGACTTTC
-	-	TRBV28	TRBJ2-3	CASSRSTPDQYF	TGTGCCAGCAGTAGGTCCACCCCCGATCAGTATTTT
-	many	TRBV5-1	TRBJ2-2	CASSLGGKGGTGELFF	TGCGCCAGCAGCTTGGGAGGAAAAGGCGGCACCGGGGAGCTGTTTTTT
-	many	TRBV3-1	TRBJ2-7	CASSQETTRGAEQYF	TGTGCCAGCAGCCAAGAGACGACCCGGGGCGCCGAGCAGTACTTC
-	few	TRBV29-1	TRBJ2-2	CSAWAEVTGELFF	TGCAGCGCCTGGGCGGAGGTAACCGGGGAGCTTTTTTTT
-	-	TRBV11-3	TRBJ1-1	CASSRGNTGDEAFF	TGTGCCAGCAGCCGAGGGAACACAGGCGATGAAGCTTTCTTT
-	few	TRBV20-1	TRBJ1-1	CSAGPGGRTNTEAFF	TGCAGTGCTGGTCCGGGGGGTAGAACGAACACTGAAGCTTTCTTT
-	once	TRBV20-1	TRBJ1-5	CSARVGGVYSNQPQHF	TGCAGTGCTAGAGTGGGGGGCGTGTATAGCAATCAGCCCCAGCATTTT
-	-	TRBV7-9	TRBJ2-2	CASSLTQGELFF	TGTGCCAGCAGCCTAACCCAGGGGGAGCTGTTTTTT
-	few	TRBV11-2	TRBJ2-4	CASSLAGGAKNIQYF	TGTGCCAGCAGCTTAGCCGGGGGTGCCAAAAACATTCAGTACTTC
-	many	TRBV27	TRBJ1-2	CASSRGTPPSPYGYTF	TGTGCCAGCAGTCGTGGGACACCTCCAAGCCCTTATGGCTACACCTTC
-	-	TRBV18	TRBJ1-1	CASPLGEAFF	TGTGCCAGCCCTCTCGGGGAAGCTTTCTTT
-	few	TRBV20-1	TRBJ2-1	CSARRTLADEQFF	TGCAGTGCTCGCCGGACACTCGCCGATGAGCAGTTCTTC
-	-	TRBV5-6	TRBJ2-5	CASSFLSRETQYF	TGTGCCAGCAGCTTTCTAAGCCGAGAGACCCAGTACTTC
-	few	TRBV20-1	TRBJ2-1	CSARDFPIDEQFF	TGCAGTGCTAGAGATTTTCCCATCGATGAGCAGTTCTTC
-	few	TRBV12-3/TRBV12-4	TRBJ2-5	CASSRKETQYF	TGTGCCAGCAGCAGGAAAGAGACCCAGTACTTC
-	few	TRBV5-5	TRBJ2-1	CASSFRDSTYNEQFF	TGTGCCAGCAGCTTCCGGGACTCAACCTACAATGAGCAGTTCTTC
TRBD1	many	TRBV19	TRBJ1-5	CASSAGTGINQPQHF	TGTGCCAGTAGTGCCGGGACAGGGATCAATCAGCCCCAGCATTTT
-	many	TRBV27	TRBJ2-5	CASSGFLPGDLETQYF	TGTGCCAGCAGTGGTTTTTTACCGGGCGACCTAGAGACCCAGTACTTC
-	-	TRBV28	TRBJ2-3	CASSLPRLGGTDTQYF	TGTGCCAGCAGTTTACCCAGACTCGGGGGCACAGATACGCAGTATTTT
-	-	TRBV5-6	TRBJ2-4	CASSLIQGRTKNIQYF	TGTGCCAGCAGCTTGATTCAGGGAAGGACCAAAAACATTCAGTACTTC
TRBD2	-	TRBV24-1	TRBJ2-3	CATSDHSSGWYF	TGTGCCACCAGTGATCACTCTAGCGGATGGTATTTT
-	few	TRBV21-1	TRBJ2-3	CASSKGGTDTQYF	TGTGCCAGCAGCAAAGGGGGGACAGATACGCAGTATTTT
-	many	TRBV3-1	TRBJ2-2	CASSQQGAGELFF	TGTGCCAGCAGCCAACAAGGGGCGGGGGAGCTGTTTTTT
TRBD1	-	TRBV29-1	TRBJ2-1	CSVSTRDRTGNEQFF	TGCAGCGTCAGCACCCGGGACAGAACCGGCAATGAGCAGTTCTTC
-	-	TRBV7-6	TRBJ2-5	CASSLQEEETQYF	TGTGCCAGCAGCTTACAGGAGGAGGAGACCCAGTACTTC
-	-	TRBV28	TRBJ1-4	CASSLSAKEKLFF	TGTGCCAGCAGTTTATCAGCTAAAGAAAAACTGTTTTTT
-	-	TRBV5-1	TRBJ2-6	CASSTTGSGANVLTF	TGCGCCAGCAGCACGACGGGCTCTGGGGCCAACGTCCTGACTTTC
-	-	TRBV20-1	TRBJ2-5	CSARVETGESAQYF	TGCAGTGCTAGGGTCGAGACCGGTGAGAGTGCCCAGTACTTC
-	-	TRBV7-2	TRBJ1-1	CASSPAGEAFF	TGTGCCAGCAGCCCAGCAGGGGAAGCTTTCTTT
TRBD2	-	TRBV2	TRBJ2-1	CASEETSRNEQFF	TGTGCCAGCGAGGAGACTAGCAGGAATGAGCAGTTCTTC
-	-	TRBV12-3/TRBV12-4	TRBJ1-1	CASSFGRNTEAFF	TGTGCCAGCAGTTTCGGGAGGAACACTGAAGCTTTCTTT
TRBD2	once	TRBV28	TRBJ2-4	CASSPPSGSVNIQYF	TGTGCCAGCAGCCCACCTAGCGGGAGTGTGAACATTCAGTACTTC
TRBD1	few	TRBV5-5	TRBJ1-5	CASGTGNQPQHF	TGTGCCAGTGGGACAGGCAATCAGCCCCAGCATTTT
-	-	TRBV7-2	TRBJ1-2	CASRLGVPDGYTF	TGTGCCAGCAGATTGGGGGTCCCCGATGGCTACACCTTC
-	-	TRBV29-1	TRBJ2-1	CSAVRGSFSSYNEQFF	TGCAGCGCCGTGCGAGGGTCCTTTAGCTCCTACAATGAGCAGTTCTTC
TRBD2	-	TRBV2	TRBJ2-7	CASLETGGPYEQYF	TGTGCCAGCCTCGAAACGGGAGGGCCTTACGAGCAGTACTTC